This T cell receptor (beta chain) was documented in a study of T cells after yellow fever vaccination. Study findings and constraints: Post-booster repertoires contained most primary-vaccination clones again (approximately 97% CD4, 88% CD8). A small proportion of clonotypes was detected in both the CD4 and CD8 compartments. Compared with primary, the secondary response was weaker and peaked at day 5, not 15.

This clonotype showed up just a few times. Its antigen is undetermined. The CDR3 contains 16 residues. The V segment lost 0 bases and the J segment 7 bases; nucleotides outside the gene matches: 8. Germline V gene data show CDR1 as LGHNA and CDR2 as YNFKEQ. The study made its TCR cDNA through 5'RACE template switching. That step introduced a universal primer site along with UMIs. TCRdb re-analysed the 5' RACE reads in MiXCR, keeping a single row per CDR3 protein. The sample consists of under 200,000 distinct CDR3 sequences, approximately 6.7% of them appearing once. Specimen: CD4+ T cells sorted from PBMCs, collected about 5 days after the first yellow fever vaccination. The chain links TRBV4-2 to TRBJ2-7, with 11 nucleotides matching TRBD1. The source is a man between 18 and 29 years old who received the YFV17D yellow fever vaccine. The CDR3 nucleotides read TGTGCCAGCAGCCAAGATGTCTCGGGACAGGGGGGTGAGCAGTACTTC. It codes for CASSQDVSGQGGEQYF.